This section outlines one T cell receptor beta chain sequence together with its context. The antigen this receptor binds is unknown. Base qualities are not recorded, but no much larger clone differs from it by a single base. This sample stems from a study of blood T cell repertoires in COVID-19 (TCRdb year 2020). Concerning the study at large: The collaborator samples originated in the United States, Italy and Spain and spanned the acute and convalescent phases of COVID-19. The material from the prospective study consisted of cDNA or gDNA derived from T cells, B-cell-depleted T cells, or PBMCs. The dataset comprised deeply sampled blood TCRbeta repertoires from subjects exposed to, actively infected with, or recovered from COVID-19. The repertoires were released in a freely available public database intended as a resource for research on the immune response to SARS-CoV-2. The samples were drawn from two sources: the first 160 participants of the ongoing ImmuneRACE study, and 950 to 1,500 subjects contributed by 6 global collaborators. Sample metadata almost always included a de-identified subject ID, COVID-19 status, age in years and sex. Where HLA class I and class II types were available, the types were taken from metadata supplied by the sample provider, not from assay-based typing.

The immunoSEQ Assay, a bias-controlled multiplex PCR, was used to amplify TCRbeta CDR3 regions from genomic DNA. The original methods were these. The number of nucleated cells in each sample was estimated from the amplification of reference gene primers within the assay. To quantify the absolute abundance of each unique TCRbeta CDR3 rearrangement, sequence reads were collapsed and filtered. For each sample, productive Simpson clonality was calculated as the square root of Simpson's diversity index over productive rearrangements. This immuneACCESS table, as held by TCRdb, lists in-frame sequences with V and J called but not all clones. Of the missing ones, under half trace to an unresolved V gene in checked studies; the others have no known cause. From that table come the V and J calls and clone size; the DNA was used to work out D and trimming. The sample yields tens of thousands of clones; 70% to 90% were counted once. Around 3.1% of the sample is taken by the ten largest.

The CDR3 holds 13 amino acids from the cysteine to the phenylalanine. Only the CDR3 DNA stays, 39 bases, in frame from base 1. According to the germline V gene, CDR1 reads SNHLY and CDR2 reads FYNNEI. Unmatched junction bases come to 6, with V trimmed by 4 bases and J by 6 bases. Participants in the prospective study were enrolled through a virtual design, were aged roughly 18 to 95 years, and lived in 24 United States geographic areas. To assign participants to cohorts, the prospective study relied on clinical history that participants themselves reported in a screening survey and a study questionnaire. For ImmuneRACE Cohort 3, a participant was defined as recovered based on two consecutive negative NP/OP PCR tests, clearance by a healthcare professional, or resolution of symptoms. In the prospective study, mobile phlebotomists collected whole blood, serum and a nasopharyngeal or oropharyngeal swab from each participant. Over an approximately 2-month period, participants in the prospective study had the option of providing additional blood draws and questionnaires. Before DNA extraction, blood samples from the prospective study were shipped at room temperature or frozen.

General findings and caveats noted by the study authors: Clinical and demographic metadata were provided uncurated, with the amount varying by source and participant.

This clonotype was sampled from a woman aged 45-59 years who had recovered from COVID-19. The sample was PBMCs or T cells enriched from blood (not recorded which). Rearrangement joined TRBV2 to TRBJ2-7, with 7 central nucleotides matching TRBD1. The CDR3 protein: CASSAGQVSEQYF. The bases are TGTGCCAGCAGTGCTGGACAGGTATCCGAGCAGTACTTC.